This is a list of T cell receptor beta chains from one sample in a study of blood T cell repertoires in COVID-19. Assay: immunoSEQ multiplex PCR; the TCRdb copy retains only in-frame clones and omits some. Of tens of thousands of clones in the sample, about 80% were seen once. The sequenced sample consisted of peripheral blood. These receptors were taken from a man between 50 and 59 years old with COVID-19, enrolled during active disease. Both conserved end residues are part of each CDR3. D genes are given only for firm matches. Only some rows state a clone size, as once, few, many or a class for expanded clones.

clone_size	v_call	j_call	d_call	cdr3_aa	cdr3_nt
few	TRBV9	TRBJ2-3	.	CASSSGVRTDTQYF	TGTGCCAGCAGCTCCGGGGTTCGCACAGATACGCAGTATTTT
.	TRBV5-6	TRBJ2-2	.	CASSSGFGGELFF	TGTGCCAGCAGCTCCGGGTTCGGCGGGGAGCTGTTTTTT
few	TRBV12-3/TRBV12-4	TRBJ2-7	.	CASRLGSTYEQYF	TGTGCCAGCAGGTTAGGGAGTACCTACGAGCAGTACTTC
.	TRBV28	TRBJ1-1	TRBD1	CATTPPQGTEAFF	TGTGCCACCACCCCCCCACAGGGGACTGAAGCTTTCTTT
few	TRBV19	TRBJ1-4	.	CASSMSGEAYEKLFF	TGTGCCAGTAGTATGTCGGGGGAGGCGTATGAAAAACTGTTTTTT
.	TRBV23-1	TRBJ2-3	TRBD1	CASSLSDRRKDTQYF	TGCGCCAGCAGCCTGTCGGACAGGAGAAAAGATACGCAGTATTTT
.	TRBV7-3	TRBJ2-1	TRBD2	CASSLQAGGIFNEQFF	TGTGCCAGCAGCTTACAAGCGGGAGGAATATTCAATGAGCAGTTCTTC
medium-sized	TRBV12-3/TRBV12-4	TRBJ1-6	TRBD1	CASRGQGYRLHF	TGTGCCAGCAGGGGACAGGGCTACCGCCTCCACTTT
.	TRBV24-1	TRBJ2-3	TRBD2	CATSDLGAGRSDTQYF	TGTGCCACCAGTGACCTCGGAGCGGGAAGGTCAGATACGCAGTATTTT
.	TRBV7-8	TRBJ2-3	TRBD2	CASSLAGTRLMDTQYF	TGTGCCAGCAGCTTAGCGGGGACTAGATTGATGGATACGCAGTATTTT
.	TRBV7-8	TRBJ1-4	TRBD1	CASSLIGTGGEKLFF	TGTGCCAGCAGCCTCATCGGGACAGGGGGAGAAAAACTGTTTTTT
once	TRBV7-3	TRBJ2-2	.	CASSVSGGGYTGELFF	TGTGCCAGCAGTGTCTCTGGGGGCGGATACACCGGGGAGCTGTTTTTT
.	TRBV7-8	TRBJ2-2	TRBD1	CASTFRQGYTGELFF	TGTGCCAGCACCTTCAGACAGGGATACACCGGGGAGCTGTTTTTT
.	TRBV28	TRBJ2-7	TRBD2	CASISGISYEQYF	TGTGCCAGCATCAGCGGGATCTCCTACGAGCAGTACTTC
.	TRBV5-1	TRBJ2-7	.	CASSLLQGYEQYF	TGCGCCAGCAGCTTGCTACAGGGTTACGAGCAGTACTTC
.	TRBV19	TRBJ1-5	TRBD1	CASSRTGISGNQPQHF	TGTGCCAGTAGCCGGACAGGGATAAGCGGCAATCAGCCCCAGCATTTT
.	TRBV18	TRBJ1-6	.	CASSPLGQGNSPLHF	TGTGCCAGCTCACCACTGGGGCAGGGGAATTCACCCCTCCACTTT
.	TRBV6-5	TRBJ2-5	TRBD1	CASSYSSDRGGKTQYF	TGTGCCAGCAGTTACTCATCCGACAGGGGCGGAAAGACCCAGTACTTC
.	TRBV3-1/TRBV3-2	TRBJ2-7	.	CASSLLQGRGQYF	TGTGCCAGCAGCCTGCTACAGGGTAGAGGGCAGTACTTC
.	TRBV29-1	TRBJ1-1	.	CSVLIRDKNTEAFF	TGCAGCGTCTTGATAAGGGACAAGAACACTGAAGCTTTCTTT
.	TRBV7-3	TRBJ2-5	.	CASSLASQETQYF	TGTGCCAGCAGCTTAGCCAGCCAAGAGACCCAGTACTTC
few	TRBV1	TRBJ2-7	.	CTSSQEGTTGVAHEQYF	TGCACCAGCAGCCAAGAAGGGACTACGGGTGTGGCACACGAGCAGTACTTC
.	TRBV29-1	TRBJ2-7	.	CSGGFSSYEQYF	TGCAGCGGGGGTTTTAGCTCCTACGAGCAGTACTTC
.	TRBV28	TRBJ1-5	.	CASSLGRGQPQHF	TGTGCCAGCAGTTTGGGGAGGGGTCAGCCCCAGCATTTT
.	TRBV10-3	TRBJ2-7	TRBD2	CAIRGSGGRYEQYF	TGTGCCATCCGTGGGAGCGGGGGGCGGTACGAGCAGTACTTC
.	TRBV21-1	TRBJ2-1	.	CASSKRETLYNEQFF	TGTGCCAGCAGCAAGCGGGAGACTCTCTACAATGAGCAGTTCTTC
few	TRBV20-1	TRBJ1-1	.	CSARDYSETFF	TGCAGTGCTAGAGATTACAGTGAGACTTTCTTT
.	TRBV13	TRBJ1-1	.	CASEQGNTNTEAFF	TGTGCCAGCGAGCAGGGGAATACTAACACTGAAGCTTTCTTT
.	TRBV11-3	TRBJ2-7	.	CASSHNPLPGTYEQYF	TGTGCCAGCAGCCATAACCCCCTGCCAGGGACCTACGAGCAGTACTTC
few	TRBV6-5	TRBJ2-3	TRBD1	CATRPGTVIDTQYF	TGTGCCACCCGCCCCGGGACAGTCATCGATACGCAGTATTTT
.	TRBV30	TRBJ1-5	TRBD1	CAWSPPGTGDLGPQHF	TGTGCCTGGAGTCCACCCGGGACAGGGGACCTCGGGCCCCAGCATTTT
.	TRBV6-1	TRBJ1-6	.	CASSEYFRREGPGYNSPLHF	TGTGCCAGCAGTGAATATTTTAGGAGGGAGGGCCCGGGGTATAATTCACCCCTCCACTTT
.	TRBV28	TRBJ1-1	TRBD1	CASSPPTGVTEAFF	TGTGCCAGCAGCCCTCCGACAGGGGTCACTGAAGCTTTCTTT
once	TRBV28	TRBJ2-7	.	CASSYPSDNYEQYF	TGTGCCAGCAGTTACCCTAGCGACAACTACGAGCAGTACTTC
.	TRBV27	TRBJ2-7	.	CASSSRGNNEQYF	TGTGCCAGCAGTTCCAGGGGCAACAACGAGCAGTACTTC
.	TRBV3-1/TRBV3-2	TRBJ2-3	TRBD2	CASSRLGAGGANTQYF	TGTGCCAGCAGCCGCCTAGGTGCGGGAGGGGCTAATACGCAGTATTTT
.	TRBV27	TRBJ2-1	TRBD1	CASSLSWTGVSNEQFF	TGTGCCAGCAGTTTATCTTGGACAGGGGTATCCAATGAGCAGTTCTTC
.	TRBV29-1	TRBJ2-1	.	CSAEGSSYNEQFF	TGCAGCGCCGAGGGTAGCTCCTACAATGAGCAGTTCTTC
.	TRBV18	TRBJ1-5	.	CASSPGSNSNQPQHF	TGTGCCAGCTCACCAGGGAGCAATAGCAATCAGCCCCAGCATTTT
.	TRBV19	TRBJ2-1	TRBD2	CASSMGASGRTYNEQFF	TGTGCCAGTAGTATGGGGGCGAGCGGGAGAACCTACAATGAGCAGTTCTTC
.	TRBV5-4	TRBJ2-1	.	CASSVPRQVNEQFF	TGTGCCAGCAGCGTACCACGACAGGTGAATGAGCAGTTCTTC
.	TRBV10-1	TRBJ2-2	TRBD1	CASRQGTGNTGELFF	TGCGCCAGCAGACAAGGGACAGGGAACACCGGGGAGCTGTTTTTT
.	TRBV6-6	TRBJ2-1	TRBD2	CASSYGPGGGNEQFF	TGTGCCAGCAGTTACGGACCGGGAGGAGGTAATGAGCAGTTCTTC
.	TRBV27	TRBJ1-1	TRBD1	CASRRTGGSAFF	TGTGCCAGCAGAAGGACAGGGGGCTCGGCTTTCTTT
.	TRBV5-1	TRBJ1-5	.	CASSLGGVNQPQHF	TGCGCCAGCAGTCTCGGGGGGGTGAATCAGCCCCAGCATTTT
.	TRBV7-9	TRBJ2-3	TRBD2	CASMLTSGRTDTQYF	TGTGCCAGCATGCTGACTAGCGGGAGGACAGATACGCAGTATTTT
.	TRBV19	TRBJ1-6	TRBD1	CASSTGTGHNSPLHF	TGTGCCAGTAGTACCGGGACAGGGCATAATTCACCCCTCCACTTT
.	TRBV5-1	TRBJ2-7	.	CASSLGAGSSSYEQYF	TGCGCCAGCAGCTTGGGCGCCGGGTCGAGCTCCTACGAGCAGTACTTC
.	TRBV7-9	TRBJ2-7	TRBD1	CASSLVRDSVPYEQYF	TGTGCCAGCAGCTTAGTCCGGGACAGTGTACCCTACGAGCAGTACTTC
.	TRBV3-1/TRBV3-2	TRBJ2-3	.	CASSQVRSGRGQGDTQYF	TGTGCCAGCAGCCAAGTCCGCTCGGGCAGGGGCCAGGGAGATACGCAGTATTTT
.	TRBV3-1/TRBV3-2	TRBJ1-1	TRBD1	CASSSGQPLMNTEAFF	TGTGCCAGCAGCTCGGGACAGCCACTCATGAACACTGAAGCTTTCTTT
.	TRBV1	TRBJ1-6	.	CTNPSPGQDPPLHF	TGCACCAACCCATCACCGGGACAGGATCCCCCCCTCCACTTT
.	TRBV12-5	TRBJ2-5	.	CASGQGGKETQYF	TGTGCTAGTGGCCAAGGGGGAAAAGAGACCCAGTACTTC
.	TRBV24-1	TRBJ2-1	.	CATSDWESAFF	TGTGCCACCAGTGATTGGGAGAGTGCGTTCTTC
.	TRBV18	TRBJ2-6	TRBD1	CASSPRTGELAGANVLTF	TGTGCCAGCTCACCTCGGACAGGGGAATTGGCAGGGGCCAACGTCCTGACTTTC